One sample yielded the 10 T cell receptor beta chains listed below, sequenced in a study of shared clonotypes between healthy human individuals. Sequenced by immunoSEQ multiplex PCR; TCRdb stores in-frame clones only, minus some. The table records 2 million to 2.5 million clones, 90% to 97% of them present only once. Sequenced input: naive CD4+ T cells sorted from blood. Subset meaning: CD45RA+ positively selected. These receptors came from a man in his late teens or twenties in good health.

The chain uses TRBV10-3 and TRBJ1-5, with D possibly matching TRBD1 (5 bases). Per germline, CDR1 ENHRY and CDR2 SYGVKD. There are 14 residues in the CDR3. The V end lost 2 bases, the J end lost 7 bases, and 12 bases lay between the germline ends. In nucleotides, the CDR3 is TGTGCCATCAGTGAGCAAGGACCAGGGCAGCCCCAGCATTTT. Translation: CAISEQGPGQPQHF.

About this clone itself: This sample includes further DNA sequences coding for the same CDR3. V and J are TRBV5-1 and TRBJ2-3, with D hard to call. CDR1 is SGHRS, CDR2 YFSETQ, per germline. V was cut by 0 bases and J by 0 bases, with 5 bases left in between. The CDR3 length is 14 residues. The CDR3 is CASSLGHSTDTQYF. DNA for the CDR3: TGCGCCAGCAGCTTGGGACATAGCACAGATACGCAGTATTTT.

This rearrangement joins TRBV10-3 to TRBJ2-7; 15 bases align to TRBD2. Trimming cost V 2 bases and J 6 bases; bases outside gene matches: 2. This CDR3 is 15 amino acids long. Germline-derived CDR1 and CDR2 are ENHRY and SYGVKD. CDR3 sequence: CAISEGLAGGPEQYF. Written as DNA, the CDR3 is TGTGCCATCAGTGAGGGACTAGCGGGAGGGCCCGAGCAGTACTTC.

J is TRBJ1-5 and V is TRBV2; no clear D gene. Germline-derived CDR1 and CDR2 are SNHLY and FYNNEI. The V and J ends lost 7 bases and 2 bases respectively, with 21 bases between them. The CDR3 length is 17 residues. The CDR3 coding sequence is TGTGCCAGCACCGCGTTAGGAGCTGGGCTTGGCAATCAGCCCCAGCATTTT. This encodes CASTALGAGLGNQPQHF.

The chain is built from TRBV6-5 and TRBJ1-2; D remains ambiguous. The CDR3 is 15 residues long. The germline CDR1 and CDR2 sequences are MNHEY and SVGAGI. Trimming pared 4 bases from V and 0 bases from J, leaving 12 bases between. DNA for the CDR3: TGTGCCAGCAGTTCGTCTAATACAGCTAACTATGGCTACACCTTC. It translates to CASSSSNTANYGYTF.

The chain couples TRBV19 to TRBJ2-2; D ambiguous. Germline CDR1 reads LNHDA; CDR2 reads SQIVND (reference sequence). The V end lost 2 bases, the J end lost 0 bases, and 4 bases lay between the germline ends. The CDR3 has 14 amino acids. CDR3 region: CASSIWANTGELFF. In DNA form, the CDR3 reads TGTGCCAGTAGTATATGGGCGAACACCGGGGAGCTGTTTTTT.

The genes are TRBV30 and TRBJ1-3; maybe TRBD1 (5 bases). CDR1 GTSNPN and CDR2 SVGIG come from the germline V gene (reference sequence). The V gene lost 1 base and the J gene lost 0 bases, with 7 bases spanning the gap. The CDR3 contains 14 residues. CDR3 in amino acids: CAWSGQPSGNTIYF. CDR3 DNA: TGTGCCTGGAGTGGACAGCCCTCTGGAAACACCATATATTTT.

The chain recombines TRBV5-1 with TRBJ2-3; a possible D gene is TRBD1 (6 bases). The CDR3 has 14 amino acids. V was trimmed by 4 bases and J by 2 bases, leaving 11 bases between them. The germline gives CDR1 SGHRS, CDR2 YFSETQ. For the CDR3, the DNA is TGCGCCAGCAGCATAGGACAGCTCACAGATACGCAGTATTTT. Protein: CASSIGQLTDTQYF.

The chain recombines TRBV6-6 with TRBJ2-5; the match to TRBD2 covers 9 bases. The J segment lost 4 bases and the V segment lost 7 bases, leaving 7 bases of the junction unmatched. The CDR3 contains 14 residues. Germline CDR1 MNHNY, CDR2 SVGAGI (reference sequence). The CDR3 spells CASTFSGGGETQYF. In DNA, the CDR3 is TGTGCCAGCACCTTTAGCGGGGGAGGAGAGACCCAGTACTTC.

V usage is TRBV18 and J usage is TRBJ1-6; no firm D call. Trimming stripped 1 base from V and 8 bases from J, with 12 bases between. The germline gives CDR1 KGHSH, CDR2 LQKENI. The CDR3 contains 15 residues. In DNA, the CDR3 is TGTGCCAGCTCACCACAATTCGGAGCGGATTCACCCCTCCACTTT. It translates to CASSPQFGADSPLHF.